This T cell receptor (beta chain) was sequenced for a study of molecular identifiers for immune sequencing clone quantification. V shed 4 bases and J shed 3 bases, with 10 bases lying between them. Germline CDR1 SGHVS, CDR2 FNYEAQ. The CDR3 consists of 13 residues. Previously described methods and listed TCR primers were used for bulk TCR libraries. TCRdb called the PCR reads again in MiXCR, with one record for every CDR3 protein. The table includes about 640,000 distinct CDR3 sequences, 15% to 20% detected once. Study results and caveats: Approximately 980,000 naive cells reportedly did not prevent detection of spiked Jurkat TCR RNA from one cell.

Points on this clonotype: No antigen is known for it.

The source material was naive CD8+ T cells from blood, with Jurkat cell RNA spiked in. Subset described: FACS-sorted CD8+CD4-CCR7+CD45RA+ naive T cells. The chain combines TRBV7-6 with TRBJ2-7; D is ambiguous. This sequence originates from a human donor in good health. Some libraries in this study had Jurkat cell RNA spiked in. The CDR3 sequence is CASSSGRNYEQYF. Here the CDR3 DNA reads TGTGCCAGCAGCTCCGGACGGAACTACGAGCAGTACTTC.